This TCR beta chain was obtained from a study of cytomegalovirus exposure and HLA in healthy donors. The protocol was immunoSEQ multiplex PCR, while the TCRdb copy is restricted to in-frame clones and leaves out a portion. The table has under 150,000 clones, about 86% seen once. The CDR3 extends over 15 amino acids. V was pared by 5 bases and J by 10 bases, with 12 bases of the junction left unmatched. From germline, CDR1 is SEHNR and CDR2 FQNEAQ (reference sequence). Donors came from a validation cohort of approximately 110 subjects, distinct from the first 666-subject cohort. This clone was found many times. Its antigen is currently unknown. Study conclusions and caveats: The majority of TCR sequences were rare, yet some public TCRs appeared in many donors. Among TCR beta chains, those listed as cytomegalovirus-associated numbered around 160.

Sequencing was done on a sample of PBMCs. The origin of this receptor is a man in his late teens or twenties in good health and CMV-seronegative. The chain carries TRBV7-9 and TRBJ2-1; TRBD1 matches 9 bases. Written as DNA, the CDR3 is TGTGCCAGCAGCCCAAGGGGACAGGGTGGTCGGGAGCAGTTCTTC. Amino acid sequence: CASSPRGQGGREQFF.